These 28 T cell receptor beta chains came from one sample sequenced in a study of chemoradiotherapy in HPV16-positive cancers. Libraries were prepared by immunoSEQ multiplex PCR; TCRdb keeps only in-frame clonotypes and omits some of them. Altogether about 6,600 clones are present, less than 85% being singletons, with the ten largest covering approximately 8.1%. Sample: tumor tissue, taken from a patient who underwent chemoradiotherapy. These TCRs come from a human donor with HPV-associated anogenital cancer.

This sequence joins TRBV28 and TRBJ1-5, with D perhaps TRBD1 (5 bases). Trimming cost V 3 bases and J 5 bases, with 17 bases left between them. The CDR3 length is 16 residues. CDR1 MDHEN and CDR2 SYDVKM come from the germline V gene. CDR3 amino acids: CASSFRQGNPDQPQHF. The CDR3 DNA is TGTGCCAGCAGTTTTAGGCAGGGAAACCCAGATCAGCCCCAGCATTTT. Looking up the rest from reference TRBV28 and TRBJ1-5 gives the full variable domain: DVKVTQSSRYLVKRTGEKVFLECVQDMDHENMFWYRQDPGLGLRLIYFSYDVKMKEKGDIPEGYSVSREKKERFSLILESASTNQTSMYLCASSFRQGNPDQPQHFGDGTRLSIL.

V and J are TRBV7-6 and TRBJ2-2; 7 bases are shared with TRBD1. Losses at the gene ends were 5 bases for V and 7 bases for J; bases not matched to a gene: 7. Germline CDR1 reads SGHVS; CDR2 reads FNYEAQ. The CDR3 is 14 amino acids. Here the CDR3 DNA reads TGTGCCAGCAGCCCACCCCACAGGGGCGGGGAGCTGTTTTTT. Residues: CASSPPHRGGELFF.

This clone was recorded a few times. V usage is TRBV15 and J usage is TRBJ2-7; D could derive from TRBD1 or TRBD2 (5 bases each). In germline, CDR1 is LNHNV, CDR2 YYDKDF (reference sequence). With 7 bases removed from V and 7 bases from J, the gap between germline ends came to 17 bases. CDR3 length: 13 amino acids. CDR3 sequence (DNA): TGTGCCACCACCTATCCGTGGGACGGGGAGCAGTACTTC. Amino acid sequence: CATTYPWDGEQYF.

V is TRBV9 and J is TRBJ1-1; 8 bases align to TRBD1. Germline lookup yields CDR1 SGDLS and CDR2 YYNGEE. CDR3 length: 14 amino acids. Trimming took 0 bases from V and 8 from J; bases not matched to a gene: 6. The CDR3 DNA reads TGTGCCAGCAGCGTAGGGGGACAGGTATTCGAAGCTTTCTTT. The encoded protein is CASSVGGQVFEAFF.

This clone was seen only a few times. The V call is TRBV4-3, the J call TRBJ1-6; D call uncertain. Trimming removed 3 bases at V and 7 bases at J, with 10 bases between. The CDR3 spans 14 residues. Germline V gives CDR1 LGHNA, CDR2 YSLEER. The DNA of the CDR3 is TGCGCCAGCAGCCACAGGTTTTTGAATTCACCCCTCCACTTT. It encodes CASSHRFLNSPLHF.

The chain couples TRBV27 to TRBJ1-6, with 9 bases matching TRBD1. The V gene end was trimmed by 4 bases and the J gene end by 7 bases; junction bases not matched to a gene: 5. CDR3 size: 15 residues. Germline CDR1 is MNHEY and CDR2 is SMNVEV (reference sequence). CDR3 loop: CASSSSGQGNSPLHF. The CDR3 nucleotides read TGTGCCAGCAGTTCATCAGGACAGGGGAATTCACCCCTCCACTTT.

In nucleotides, the CDR3 is TGTGCCAGCACCCCGGCGGCCGGGGGCGTAAGGTCCGGGGAGCTGTTTTTT. Its translation: CASTPAAGGVRSGELFF. The rearrangement links TRBV27 to TRBJ2-2; either TRBD1 or TRBD2 may supply D (6 bases each). The CDR3 has 17 amino acids. Trimming stripped 7 bases from V and 6 bases from J, with 24 bases between. Germline lookup yields CDR1 MNHEY and CDR2 SMNVEV (reference sequence).

The V and J genes are TRBV28 and TRBJ2-5; possibly TRBD1 for D (6 bases). The CDR3 runs 13 residues. Trimming stripped 5 bases from V and 5 bases from J, with 12 bases between. Per germline, CDR1 MDHEN and CDR2 SYDVKM. CDR3 DNA: TGTGCCAGCAGTGAGGGGGTTCGGGAGACCCAGTACTTC. Its translation is CASSEGVRETQYF.

The rearrangement uses TRBV11-3 and TRBJ2-3; D not resolved. The germline V and J ends were trimmed by 4 bases and 0 bases, with 14 bases remaining between them. This CDR3 has 16 residues. The germline V gene encodes CDR1 SGHNT and CDR2 YENEEA. CDR3 DNA sequence: TGTGCCAGCAGCTCCCGTCTGTGTCTAAGCACAGATACGCAGTATTTT. As protein: CASSSRLCLSTDTQYF.

The chain links TRBV27 to TRBJ2-7; TRBD1 might be the D (5 bases). Germline CDR1 is MNHEY and CDR2 is SMNVEV (reference sequence). Trimming removed 4 bases at V and 2 bases at J, with 12 bases between. The CDR3 has 14 amino acids. CDR3 nucleotides: TGTGCCAGCAGTTCCTCCAGGGAAACCTACGAGCAGTACTTC. It translates to CASSSSRETYEQYF.

The chain uses TRBV27 and TRBJ1-2, with TRBD1 matching over 7 bases. The germline V gene encodes CDR1 MNHEY and CDR2 SMNVEV (reference sequence). V shed 7 bases and J 3 bases; nucleotides not matched to a gene: 11. The CDR3 consists of 15 residues. CDR3 sequence: CASKRGDSNYYGYTF. The CDR3 DNA reads TGTGCCAGCAAAAGGGGGGACAGCAACTACTATGGCTACACCTTC.

The chain is built from TRBV30 and TRBJ1-2; 7 bases are shared with TRBD1. The V gene end was trimmed by 8 bases and the J gene end by 1 base; junction bases not matched to a gene: 7. Germline V CDR1 and CDR2: GTSNPN, SVGIG (reference sequence). The CDR3 runs to 13 residues. CDR3 loop: CARGQPLNYGYTF. In DNA form, the CDR3 reads TGTGCCCGGGGACAGCCTCTTAACTATGGCTACACCTTC.

This clone was seen a handful of times. The chain combines TRBV28 with TRBJ2-3; 7 bases are a match to TRBD1. The CDR3 sequence is 15 residues long. V shed 3 bases and J 9 bases; nucleotides not matched to a gene: 12. Germline V gene lookup returns CDR1 MDHEN and CDR2 SYDVKM. The DNA for the CDR3 is TGTGCCAGCAGTTTGGTCGGGACAGATCAATCAACGCAGTATTTT. Its translation is CASSLVGTDQSTQYF. Full variable domain (rest looked up from reference TRBV28 and TRBJ2-3): DVKVTQSSRYLVKRTGEKVFLECVQDMDHENMFWYRQDPGLGLRLIYFSYDVKMKEKGDIPEGYSVSREKKERFSLILESASTNQTSMYLCASSLVGTDQSTQYFGPGTRLTVL.

The chain combines TRBV28 with TRBJ1-1; D possibly corresponds to TRBD1 (5 bases). Trimming shortened V by 3 bases and J by 0 bases, and 8 bases separated the two germline ends. CDR1 and CDR2 (germline): MDHEN, SYDVKM. The CDR3 covers 14 residues. The DNA for the CDR3 is TGTGCCAGCAGTTTTGGGGGGATGAACACTGAAGCTTTCTTT. Its protein product is CASSFGGMNTEAFF.

On this clone itself: Compared with germline, one end of the junction differs, possibly owing to a read error. The rearrangement links TRBV4-1 to TRBJ2-7; D remains unclear. Germline CDR1 and CDR2: MGHRA and YSYEKL. There are 15 residues in the CDR3. The CDR3: CASSQDWSRSYGQYF. CDR3 nucleotide sequence: TGCGCCAGCAGCCAAGATTGGAGCCGATCCTACGGGCAGTACTTC.

This clone has only one observation. The V and J genes are TRBV28 and TRBJ1-1; maybe TRBD1 (5 bases). Germline V gene lookup returns CDR1 MDHEN and CDR2 SYDVKM. Trimming took off 4 bases at V and 0 bases at J, with 6 bases between the two ends. This CDR3 has 13 amino acids. DNA of the CDR3: TGTGCCAGCAGTTGGACATTGAACACTGAAGCTTTCTTT. As protein: CASSWTLNTEAFF.

The V gene is TRBV5-6, the J gene TRBJ2-1, with 8 bases aligning to TRBD2. Germline CDR1 SGHDT, CDR2 YYEEEE. The CDR3 sequence is 16 residues long. V shed 1 base, J shed 8 bases, and the junction held 11 bases outside the gene matches. The CDR3 bases are TGTGCCAGCAGCTTGTTTGTCGGGGGGGTTTTGGATGAGCAGTTCTTC. Its translation is CASSLFVGGVLDEQFF.

This chain's CDR3 is CASSSEGEGYNEQFF. CDR3 DNA: TGTGCCAGCAGTTCCGAGGGGGAGGGCTACAATGAGCAGTTCTTC. The V call is TRBV28, the J call TRBJ2-1; possibly TRBD2 for D (7 bases). CDR3 length equals 15 residues. CDR1 is MDHEN and CDR2 is SYDVKM in the germline V gene. V was trimmed by 4 bases and J by 3 bases, leaving 13 bases between them.

The chain joins TRBV30 to TRBJ1-5; a weak D match, TRBD1 (5 bases). Trimming took 3 bases from V and 2 from J, leaving 14 bases between them. Germline V CDR1 and CDR2: GTSNPN, SVGIG (reference sequence). CDR3 length equals 15 residues. The CDR3: CAWRIGEEGNQPQHF. CDR3 sequence (DNA): TGTGCCTGGAGAATAGGGGAAGAGGGCAATCAGCCCCAGCATTTT.

This clone is labeled large. The chain links TRBV2 to TRBJ2-7, with unresolved D. The CDR3 is 13 residues long. Germline CDR1 SNHLY, CDR2 FYNNEI. With 3 bases removed from V and 2 bases from J, the gap between germline ends came to 8 bases. The CDR3 region is CASSEGNAYEQYF. The CDR3 DNA follows: TGTGCCAGCAGTGAGGGGAACGCCTACGAGCAGTACTTC.

CDR3 DNA: TGTGCCAGCAGCTCCGCTAGCTACAACACCGGGGAGCTGTTTTTT. Encoded protein: CASSSASYNTGELFF. The chain links TRBV7-3 to TRBJ2-2, with D tentatively TRBD2 (5 bases). The CDR3 runs 15 residues. Trimming cost V 4 bases and J 2 bases, with 11 bases left between them. Germline-derived CDR1 and CDR2 are SGHTA and FQGTGA.

The rearrangement uses TRBV5-1 and TRBJ2-1; 12 nucleotides align to TRBD2. V was pared by 4 bases and J by 7 bases, with 9 bases of the junction left unmatched. CDR1 and CDR2 (germline): SGHRS, YFSETQ. This CDR3 is 16 amino acids long. The DNA of the CDR3 is TGCGCCAGCAGCCCCCGAAGCGGACTAGCGGGGAATGAGCAGTTCTTC. The encoded protein is CASSPRSGLAGNEQFF.

The V call is TRBV30, the J call TRBJ1-1; D not resolved. CDR1 and CDR2 from the germline V gene are GTSNPN and SVGIG (reference sequence). Trimming took off 8 bases at V and 1 base at J, with 20 bases between the two ends. The CDR3 extends over 15 amino acids. CDR3 sequence (DNA): TGTGCCCGGATCGGAGGCGTTGTGGGGAACACTGAAGCTTTCTTT. It encodes CARIGGVVGNTEAFF.

The gene calls are TRBV6-1 and TRBJ2-2, with D possibly being TRBD1 (5 bases). The germline V and J ends were trimmed by 6 bases and 1 base, with 9 bases remaining between them. The V gene's germline CDR1 is MNHNS and CDR2 SASEGT. CDR3 length: 14 residues. The CDR3 loop reads CASRGQWNTGELFF. CDR3 coding DNA: TGTGCCAGCAGGGGGCAATGGAACACCGGGGAGCTGTTTTTT.

This clone was counted once. Written as DNA, the CDR3 is TGTGCCAGCAGCCCGGACATCAACTATGGCTACACCTTC. Translating it yields CASSPDINYGYTF. V and J are TRBV7-8 and TRBJ1-2, with D possibly TRBD1 on 5 matching bases. The CDR3 is 13 residues long. Trimming removed 5 bases at V and 2 bases at J, with 9 bases between. CDR1 and CDR2 (germline): SGHVS, FQNEAQ.

CDR3 loop: CASSARQENVDTQYF. CDR3 sequence (DNA): TGTGCCAGCAGCGCCCGACAGGAGAATGTAGATACGCAGTATTTT. V and J are TRBV7-2 and TRBJ2-3; D might be TRBD1 (6 bases). Trimming took off 5 bases at V and 5 bases at J, with 17 bases between the two ends. The CDR3 totals 15 residues. CDR1 and CDR2 (germline): SGHTA, FQGNSA.

The J gene is TRBJ2-7, the V gene TRBV5-6; D assignment may be TRBD1 or TRBD2 (5 bases each). Trimming removed 4 bases at V and 6 bases at J, with 17 bases between. CDR1 is SGHDT and CDR2 is YYEEEE in the germline V gene. CDR3 length: 14 amino acids. CDR3: CASSEPGHRREQYF. CDR3 DNA sequence: TGTGCCAGCAGCGAACCGGGGCATCGGCGCGAGCAGTACTTC. The entire variable domain, with the rest obtained from reference TRBV5-6 and TRBJ2-7, is as follows: DAGVTQSPTHLIKTRGQQVTLRCSPKSGHDTVSWYQQALGQGPQFIFQYYEEEERQRGNFPDRFSGHQFPNYSSELNVNALLLGDSALYLCASSEPGHRREQYFGPGTRLTVT.

The chain couples TRBV5-6 to TRBJ2-5; D possibly corresponds to TRBD1 (5 bases). The length of the CDR3 is 14 residues. The germline V gene has CDR1 SGHDT and CDR2 YYEEEE. Between the trimmed V and J ends, which lost 1 base and 2 bases, there was a span of 9 bases. The CDR3 loop reads CASSLRAGQETQYF. The CDR3 nucleotides read TGTGCCAGCAGCTTGAGGGCAGGGCAAGAGACCCAGTACTTC.